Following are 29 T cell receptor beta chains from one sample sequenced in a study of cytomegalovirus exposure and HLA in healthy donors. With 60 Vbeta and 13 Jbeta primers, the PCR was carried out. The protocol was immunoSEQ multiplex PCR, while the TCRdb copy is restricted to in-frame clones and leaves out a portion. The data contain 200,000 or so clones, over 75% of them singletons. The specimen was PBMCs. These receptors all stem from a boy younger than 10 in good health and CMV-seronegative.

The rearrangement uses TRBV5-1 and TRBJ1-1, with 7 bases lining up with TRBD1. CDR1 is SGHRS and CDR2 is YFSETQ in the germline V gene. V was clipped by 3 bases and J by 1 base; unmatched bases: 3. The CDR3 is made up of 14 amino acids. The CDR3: CASSSTGQNTEAFF. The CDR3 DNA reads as TGCGCCAGCAGCTCGACAGGGCAGAACACTGAAGCTTTCTTT.

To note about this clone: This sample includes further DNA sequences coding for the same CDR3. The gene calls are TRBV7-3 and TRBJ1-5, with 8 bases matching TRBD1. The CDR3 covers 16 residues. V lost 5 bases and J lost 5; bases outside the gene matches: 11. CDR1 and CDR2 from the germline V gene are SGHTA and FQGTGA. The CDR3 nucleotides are TGTGCCAGCAGCGTCCCGGGGGGCAGGGGGCATCAGCCCCAGCATTTT. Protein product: CASSVPGGRGHQPQHF. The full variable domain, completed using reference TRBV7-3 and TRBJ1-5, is GAGVSQTPSNKVTEKGKYVELRCDPISGHTALYWYRQSLGQGPEFLIYFQGTGAADDSGLPNDRFFAVRPEGSVSTLKIQRTERGDSAVYLCASSVPGGRGHQPQHFGDGTRLSIL.

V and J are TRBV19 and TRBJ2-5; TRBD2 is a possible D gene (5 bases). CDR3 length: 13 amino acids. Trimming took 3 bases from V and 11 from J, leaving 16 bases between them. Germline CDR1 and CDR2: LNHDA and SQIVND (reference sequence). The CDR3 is CASSIQNPGEQYF. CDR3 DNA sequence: TGTGCCAGTAGTATTCAAAATCCCGGGGAGCAGTACTTC. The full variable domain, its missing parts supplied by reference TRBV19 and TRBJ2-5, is DGGITQSPKYLFRKEGQNVTLSCEQNLNHDAMYWYRQDPGQGLRLIYYSQIVNDFQKGDIAEGYSVSREKKESFPLTVTSAQKNPTAFYLCASSIQNPGEQYFGPGTRLLVL.

The CDR3 protein is CASSNLAGGKETQYF. CDR3 bases: TGTGCCAGTAGCAATCTAGCGGGGGGGAAAGAGACCCAGTACTTC. The gene calls are TRBV19 and TRBJ2-5; the match to TRBD2 covers 12 bases. Germline V lookup: CDR1 LNHDA, CDR2 SQIVND (reference sequence). The CDR3 sequence is 15 residues long. V lost 6 bases and J lost 3; bases outside the gene matches: 5.

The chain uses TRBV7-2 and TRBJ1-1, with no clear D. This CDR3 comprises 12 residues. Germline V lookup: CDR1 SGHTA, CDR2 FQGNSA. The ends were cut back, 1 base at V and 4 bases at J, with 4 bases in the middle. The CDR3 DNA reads TGTGCCAGCAGCTTAGTCTTCACTGAAGCTTTCTTT. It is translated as CASSLVFTEAFF.

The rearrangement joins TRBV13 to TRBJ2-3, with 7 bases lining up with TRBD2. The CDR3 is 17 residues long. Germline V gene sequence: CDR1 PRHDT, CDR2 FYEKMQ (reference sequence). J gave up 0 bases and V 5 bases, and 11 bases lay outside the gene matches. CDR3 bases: TGTGCCAGCAGCCCTGGCCCTCTAGCGGACAGCACAGATACGCAGTATTTT. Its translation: CASSPGPLADSTDTQYF.

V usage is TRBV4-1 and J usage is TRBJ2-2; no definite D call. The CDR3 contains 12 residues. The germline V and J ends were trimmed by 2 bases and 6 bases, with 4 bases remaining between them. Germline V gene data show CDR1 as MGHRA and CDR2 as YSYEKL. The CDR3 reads CASSQRSGELFF. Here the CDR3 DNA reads TGCGCCAGCAGCCAACGTTCCGGGGAGCTGTTTTTT.

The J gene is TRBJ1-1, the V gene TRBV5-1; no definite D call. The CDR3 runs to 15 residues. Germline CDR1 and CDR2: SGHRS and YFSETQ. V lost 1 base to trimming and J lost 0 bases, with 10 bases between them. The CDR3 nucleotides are TGCGCCAGCAGCTTGATCTCAGGTATGAACACTGAAGCTTTCTTT. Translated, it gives CASSLISGMNTEAFF.

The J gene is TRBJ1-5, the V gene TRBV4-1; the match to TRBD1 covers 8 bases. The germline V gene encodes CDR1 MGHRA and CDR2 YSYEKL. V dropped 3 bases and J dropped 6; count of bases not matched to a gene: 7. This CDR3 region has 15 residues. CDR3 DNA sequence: TGCGCCAGCAGCCAGGGCAGGGGGCTGGGTCAGCCCCAGCATTTT. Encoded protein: CASSQGRGLGQPQHF.

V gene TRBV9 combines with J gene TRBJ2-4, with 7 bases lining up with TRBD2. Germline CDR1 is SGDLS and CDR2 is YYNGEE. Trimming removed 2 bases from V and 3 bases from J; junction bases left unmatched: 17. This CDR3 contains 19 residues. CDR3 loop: CASSVSWDPGPGGKNIQYF. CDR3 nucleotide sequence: TGTGCCAGCAGCGTCAGTTGGGACCCCGGTCCGGGAGGCAAAAACATTCAGTACTTC.

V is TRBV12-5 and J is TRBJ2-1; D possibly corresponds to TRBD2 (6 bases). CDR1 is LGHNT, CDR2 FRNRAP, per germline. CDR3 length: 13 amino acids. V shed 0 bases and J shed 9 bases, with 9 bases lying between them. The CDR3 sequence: CASGLVLGGEQFF. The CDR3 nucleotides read TGTGCTAGTGGTTTGGTACTCGGGGGTGAGCAGTTCTTC.

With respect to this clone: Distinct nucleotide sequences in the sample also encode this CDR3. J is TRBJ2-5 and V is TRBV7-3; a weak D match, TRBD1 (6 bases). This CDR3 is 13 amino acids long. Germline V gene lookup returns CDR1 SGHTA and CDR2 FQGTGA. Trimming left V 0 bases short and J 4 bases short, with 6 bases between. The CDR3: CASSLTRGETQYF. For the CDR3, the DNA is TGTGCCAGCAGCTTAACCAGGGGAGAGACCCAGTACTTC.

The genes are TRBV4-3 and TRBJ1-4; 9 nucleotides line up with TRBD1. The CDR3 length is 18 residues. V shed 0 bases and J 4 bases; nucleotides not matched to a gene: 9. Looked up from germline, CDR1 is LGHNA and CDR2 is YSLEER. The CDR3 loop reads CASSQELGPGQGNEKLFF. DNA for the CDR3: TGCGCCAGCAGCCAAGAATTAGGACCGGGACAGGGTAATGAAAAACTGTTTTTT.

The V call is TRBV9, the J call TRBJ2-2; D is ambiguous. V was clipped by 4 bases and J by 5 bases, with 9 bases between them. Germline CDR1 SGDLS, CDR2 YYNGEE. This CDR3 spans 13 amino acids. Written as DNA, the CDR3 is TGTGCCAGCAGCCCCCAGGATACCGGGGAGCTGTTTTTT. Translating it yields CASSPQDTGELFF.

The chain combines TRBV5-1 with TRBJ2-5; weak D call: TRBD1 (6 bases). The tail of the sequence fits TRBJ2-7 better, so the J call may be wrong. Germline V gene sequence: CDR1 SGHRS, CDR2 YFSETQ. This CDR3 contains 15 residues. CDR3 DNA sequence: TGCGCCAGCAGCCAAAGACAGGTGGGGCTCTACGAGCAGTACTTC. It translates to CASSQRQVGLYEQYF.

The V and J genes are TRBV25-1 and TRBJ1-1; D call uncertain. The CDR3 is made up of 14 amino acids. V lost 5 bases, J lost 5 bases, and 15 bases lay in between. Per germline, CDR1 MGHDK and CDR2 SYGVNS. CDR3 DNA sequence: TGTGCCAGCAGTACCCCCTCAGGTGGTACTGAAGCTTTCTTT. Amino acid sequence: CASSTPSGGTEAFF.

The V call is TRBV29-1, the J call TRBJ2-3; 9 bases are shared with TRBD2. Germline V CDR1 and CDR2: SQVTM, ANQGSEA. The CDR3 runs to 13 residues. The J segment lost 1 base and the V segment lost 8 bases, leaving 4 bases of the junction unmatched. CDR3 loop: CSPRLAGTDTQYF. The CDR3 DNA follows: TGCAGCCCCCGACTAGCGGGCACAGATACGCAGTATTTT.

CDR3: CASSLGRNGYTF. The CDR3 DNA follows: TGTGCCAGCAGCCTTGGGAGGAATGGCTACACCTTC. This chain connects TRBV7-9 to TRBJ1-2; D is undetermined. This CDR3 has 12 amino acids. The germline V and J ends were trimmed by 5 bases and 6 bases, with 10 bases remaining between them. Germline CDR1 SEHNR, CDR2 FQNEAQ (reference sequence). Drawing the rest from reference TRBV7-9 and TRBJ1-2, the complete variable domain is DTGVSQNPRHKITKRGQNVTFRCDPISEHNRLYWYRQTLGQGPEFLTYFQNEAQLEKSRLLSDRFSAERPKGSFSTLEIQRTEQGDSAMYLCASSLGRNGYTFGSGTRLTVV.

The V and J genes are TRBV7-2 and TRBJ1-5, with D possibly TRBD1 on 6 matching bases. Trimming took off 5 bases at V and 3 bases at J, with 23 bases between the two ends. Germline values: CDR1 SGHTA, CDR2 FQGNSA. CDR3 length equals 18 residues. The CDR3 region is CASSAGAKGVRHNQPQHF. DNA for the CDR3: TGTGCCAGCAGCGCAGGGGCCAAAGGAGTACGTCACAATCAGCCCCAGCATTTT.

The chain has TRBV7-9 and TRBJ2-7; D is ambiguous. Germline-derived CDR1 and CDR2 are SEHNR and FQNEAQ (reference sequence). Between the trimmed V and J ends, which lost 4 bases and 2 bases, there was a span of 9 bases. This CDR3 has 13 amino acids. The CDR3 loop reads CASSSSNAYEQYF. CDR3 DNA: TGTGCCAGCAGCTCCAGTAATGCCTACGAGCAGTACTTC.

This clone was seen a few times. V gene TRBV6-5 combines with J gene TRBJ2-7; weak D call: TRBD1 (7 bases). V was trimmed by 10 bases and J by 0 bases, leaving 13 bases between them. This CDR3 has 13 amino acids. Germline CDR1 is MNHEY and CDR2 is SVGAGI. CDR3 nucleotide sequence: TGTGCCACCCAGGGGGGCCCCTCCTACGAGCAGTACTTC. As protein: CATQGGPSYEQYF.

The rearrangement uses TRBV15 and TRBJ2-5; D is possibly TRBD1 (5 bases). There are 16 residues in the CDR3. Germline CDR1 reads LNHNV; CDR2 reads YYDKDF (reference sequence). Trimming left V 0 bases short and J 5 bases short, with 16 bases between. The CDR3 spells CATSRDVVGLGETQYF. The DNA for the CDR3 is TGTGCCACCAGCAGAGATGTGGTGGGGCTCGGGGAGACCCAGTACTTC.

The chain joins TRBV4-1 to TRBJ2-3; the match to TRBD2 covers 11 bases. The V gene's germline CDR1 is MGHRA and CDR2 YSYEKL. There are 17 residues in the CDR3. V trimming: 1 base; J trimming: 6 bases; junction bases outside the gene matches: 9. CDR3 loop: CASSQAGLAGYEDTQYF. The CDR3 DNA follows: TGCGCCAGCAGCCAAGCAGGACTAGCGGGTTATGAGGATACGCAGTATTTT.

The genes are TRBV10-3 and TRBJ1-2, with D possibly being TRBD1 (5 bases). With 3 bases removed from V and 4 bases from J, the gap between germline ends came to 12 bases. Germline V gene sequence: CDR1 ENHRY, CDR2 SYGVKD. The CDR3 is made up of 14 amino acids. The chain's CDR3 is CAISDSGESYGYTF. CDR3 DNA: TGTGCCATCAGTGACTCGGGGGAGAGCTATGGCTACACCTTC.

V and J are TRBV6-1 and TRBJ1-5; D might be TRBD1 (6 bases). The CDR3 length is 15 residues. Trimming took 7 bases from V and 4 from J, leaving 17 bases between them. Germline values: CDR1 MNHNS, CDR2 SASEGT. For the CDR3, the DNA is TGTGCCAGCACAATAGGGGGTGTAGGAAATCAGCCCCAGCATTTT. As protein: CASTIGGVGNQPQHF.

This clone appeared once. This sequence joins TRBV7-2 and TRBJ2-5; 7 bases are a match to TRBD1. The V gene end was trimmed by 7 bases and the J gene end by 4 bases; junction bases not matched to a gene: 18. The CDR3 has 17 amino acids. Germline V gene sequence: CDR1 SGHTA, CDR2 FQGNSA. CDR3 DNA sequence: TGTGCCAGCACCTTTCAAGGACAAACAGGGGTTGGAGAGACCCAGTACTTC. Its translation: CASTFQGQTGVGETQYF.

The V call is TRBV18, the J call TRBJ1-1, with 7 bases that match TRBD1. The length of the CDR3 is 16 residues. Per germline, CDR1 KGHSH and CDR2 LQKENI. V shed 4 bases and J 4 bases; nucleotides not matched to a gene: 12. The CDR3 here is CASSRDTGARGTEAFF. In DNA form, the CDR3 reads TGTGCCAGCTCACGAGACACAGGGGCGCGGGGCACTGAAGCTTTCTTT.

CDR3 coding DNA: TGTGCCAGCAGTGAATATTCTGATTCCAGGCCTGAAGCTTTCTTT. This translates into CASSEYSDSRPEAFF. This sequence joins TRBV25-1 and TRBJ1-1; D is ambiguous. With 0 bases removed from V and 6 bases from J, the gap between germline ends came to 14 bases. The CDR3 spans 15 residues. The V gene's germline CDR1 is MGHDK and CDR2 SYGVNS. The variable domain in full, completed from reference TRBV25-1 and TRBJ1-1, reads EADIYQTPRYLVIGTGKKITLECSQTMGHDKMYWYQQDPGMELHLIHYSYGVNSTEKGDLSSESTVSRIRTEHFPLTLESARPSHTSQYLCASSEYSDSRPEAFFGQGTRLTVV.

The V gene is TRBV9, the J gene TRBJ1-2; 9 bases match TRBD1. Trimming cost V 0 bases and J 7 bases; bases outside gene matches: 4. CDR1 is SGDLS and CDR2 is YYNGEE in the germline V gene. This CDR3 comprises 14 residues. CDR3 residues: CASSVEQGAPGYTF. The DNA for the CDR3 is TGTGCCAGCAGCGTAGAACAGGGGGCGCCTGGCTACACCTTC. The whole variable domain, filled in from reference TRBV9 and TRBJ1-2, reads DSGVTQTPKHLITATGQRVTLRCSPRSGDLSVYWYQQSLDQGLQFLIQYYNGEERAKGNILERFSAQQFPDLHSELNLSSLELGDSALYFCASSVEQGAPGYTFGSGTRLTVV.